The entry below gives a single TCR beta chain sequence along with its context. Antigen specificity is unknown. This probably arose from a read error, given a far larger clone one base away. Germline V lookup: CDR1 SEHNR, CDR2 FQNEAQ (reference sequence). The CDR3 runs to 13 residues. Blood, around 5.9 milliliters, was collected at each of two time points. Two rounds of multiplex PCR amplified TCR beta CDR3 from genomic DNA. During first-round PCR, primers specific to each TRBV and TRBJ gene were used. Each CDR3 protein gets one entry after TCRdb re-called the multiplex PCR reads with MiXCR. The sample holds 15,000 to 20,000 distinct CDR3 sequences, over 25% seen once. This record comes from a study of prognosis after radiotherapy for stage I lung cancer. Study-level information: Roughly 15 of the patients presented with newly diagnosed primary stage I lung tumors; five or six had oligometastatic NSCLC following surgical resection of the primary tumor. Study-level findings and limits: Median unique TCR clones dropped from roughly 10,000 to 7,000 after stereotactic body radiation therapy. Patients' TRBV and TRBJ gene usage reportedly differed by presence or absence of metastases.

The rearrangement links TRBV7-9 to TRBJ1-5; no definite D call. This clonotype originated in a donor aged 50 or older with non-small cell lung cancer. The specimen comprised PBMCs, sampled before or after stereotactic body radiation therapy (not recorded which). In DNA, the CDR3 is TGCGCCAGCAGCCAAGATTGGAATCAGCCCCAGAATTTT. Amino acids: CASSQDWNQPQNF.